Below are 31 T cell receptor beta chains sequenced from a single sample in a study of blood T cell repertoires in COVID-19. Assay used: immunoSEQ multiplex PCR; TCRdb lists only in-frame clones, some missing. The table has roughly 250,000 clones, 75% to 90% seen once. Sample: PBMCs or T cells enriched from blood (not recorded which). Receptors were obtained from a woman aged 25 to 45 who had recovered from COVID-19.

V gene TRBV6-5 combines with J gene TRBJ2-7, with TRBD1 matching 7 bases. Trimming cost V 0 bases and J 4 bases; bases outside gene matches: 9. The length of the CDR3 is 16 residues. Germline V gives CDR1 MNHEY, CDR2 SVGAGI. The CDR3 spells CASSYSPRDSFYEQYF. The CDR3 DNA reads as TGTGCCAGCAGTTACTCGCCTCGGGACAGTTTTTACGAGCAGTACTTC.

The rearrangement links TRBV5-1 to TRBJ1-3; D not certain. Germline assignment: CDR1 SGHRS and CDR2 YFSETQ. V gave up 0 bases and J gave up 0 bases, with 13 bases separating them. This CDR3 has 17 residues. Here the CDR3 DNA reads TGCGCCAGCAGCTTGGTACCAGGCGTTAGCTCTGGAAACACCATATATTTT. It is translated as CASSLVPGVSSGNTIYF.

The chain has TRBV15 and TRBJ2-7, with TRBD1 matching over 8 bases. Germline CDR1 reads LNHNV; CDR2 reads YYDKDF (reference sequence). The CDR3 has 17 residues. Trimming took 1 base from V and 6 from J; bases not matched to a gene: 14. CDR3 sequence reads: CATSRAHGQGATGEQYF. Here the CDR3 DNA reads TGTGCCACCAGCAGAGCTCATGGACAGGGAGCTACGGGCGAGCAGTACTTC.

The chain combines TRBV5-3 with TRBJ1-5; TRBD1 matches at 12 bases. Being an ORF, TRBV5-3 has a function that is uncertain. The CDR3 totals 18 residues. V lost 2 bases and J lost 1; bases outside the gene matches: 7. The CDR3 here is CARSFGTGGNLSNQPQHF. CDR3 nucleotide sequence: TGTGCCAGAAGCTTCGGGACAGGGGGCAATCTGAGCAATCAGCCCCAGCATTTT.

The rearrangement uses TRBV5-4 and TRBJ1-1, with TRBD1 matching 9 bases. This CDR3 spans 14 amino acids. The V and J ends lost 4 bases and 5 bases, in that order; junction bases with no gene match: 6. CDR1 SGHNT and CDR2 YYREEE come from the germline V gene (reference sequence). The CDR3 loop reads CASSPGQGGTEAFF. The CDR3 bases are TGTGCCAGCAGCCCGGGACAGGGAGGTACTGAAGCTTTCTTT.

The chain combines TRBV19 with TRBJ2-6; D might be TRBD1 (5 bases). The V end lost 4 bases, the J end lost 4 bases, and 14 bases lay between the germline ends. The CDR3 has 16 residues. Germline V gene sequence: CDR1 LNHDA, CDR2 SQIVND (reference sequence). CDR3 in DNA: TGTGCCAGTAGTACGGGCAGGGTCTTAGGGGCCAACGTCCTGACTTTC. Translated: CASSTGRVLGANVLTF.

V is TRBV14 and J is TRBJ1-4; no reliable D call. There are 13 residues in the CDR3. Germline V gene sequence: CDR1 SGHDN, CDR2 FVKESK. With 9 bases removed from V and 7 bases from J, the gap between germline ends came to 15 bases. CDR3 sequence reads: CARVRPPSEKLFF. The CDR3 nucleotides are TGTGCCAGGGTCAGACCTCCTAGTGAAAAACTGTTTTTT.

CDR3 loop: CASSPGVRSNQPQHF. Here the CDR3 DNA reads TGTGCCAGCAGTCCAGGGGTGCGTAGCAATCAGCCCCAGCATTTT. This rearrangement joins TRBV28 to TRBJ1-5; perhaps TRBD1 as D (6 bases). Trimming removed 5 bases from V and 0 bases from J, with 11 bases in between. The germline V gene has CDR1 MDHEN and CDR2 SYDVKM. The CDR3 has 15 residues.

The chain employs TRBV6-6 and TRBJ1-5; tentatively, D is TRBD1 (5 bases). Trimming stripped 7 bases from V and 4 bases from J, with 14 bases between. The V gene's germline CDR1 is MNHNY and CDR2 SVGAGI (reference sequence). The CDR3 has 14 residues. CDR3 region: CASTEGPRNQPQHF. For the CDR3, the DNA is TGTGCCAGCACGGAGGGGCCACGAAATCAGCCCCAGCATTTT.

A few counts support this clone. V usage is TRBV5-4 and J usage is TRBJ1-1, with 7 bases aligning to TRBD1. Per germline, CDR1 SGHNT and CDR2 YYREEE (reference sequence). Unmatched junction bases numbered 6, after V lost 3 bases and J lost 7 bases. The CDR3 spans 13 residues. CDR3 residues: CASSYDRDLEAFF. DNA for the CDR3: TGTGCCAGCAGCTACGACAGGGATCTTGAAGCTTTCTTT.

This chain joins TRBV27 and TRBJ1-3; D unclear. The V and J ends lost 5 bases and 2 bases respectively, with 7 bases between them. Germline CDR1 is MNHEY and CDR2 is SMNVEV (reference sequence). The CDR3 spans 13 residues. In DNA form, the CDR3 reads TGTGCCAGCAGTATCAGTGCTGGAAACACCATATATTTT. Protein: CASSISAGNTIYF.

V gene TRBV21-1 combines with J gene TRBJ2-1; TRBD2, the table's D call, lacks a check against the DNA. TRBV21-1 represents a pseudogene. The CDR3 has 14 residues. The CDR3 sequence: CASTSTSGAKWQFF. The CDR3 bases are TGTGCCAGCACTTCGACTAGCGGGGCGAAATGGCAGTTCTTC.

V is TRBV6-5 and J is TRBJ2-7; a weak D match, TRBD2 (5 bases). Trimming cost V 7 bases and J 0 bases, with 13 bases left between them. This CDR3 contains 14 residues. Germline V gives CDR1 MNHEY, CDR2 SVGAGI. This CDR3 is CASMRTLSSYEQYF. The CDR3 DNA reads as TGTGCCAGCATGCGGACTTTGAGCTCCTACGAGCAGTACTTC.

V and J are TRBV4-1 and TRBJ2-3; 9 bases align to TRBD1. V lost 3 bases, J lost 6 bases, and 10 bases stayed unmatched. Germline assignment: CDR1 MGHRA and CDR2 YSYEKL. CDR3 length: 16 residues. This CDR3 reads CASSHLTGGKGDTQYF. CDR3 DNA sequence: TGCGCCAGCAGCCACCTCACAGGGGGCAAAGGGGATACGCAGTATTTT.

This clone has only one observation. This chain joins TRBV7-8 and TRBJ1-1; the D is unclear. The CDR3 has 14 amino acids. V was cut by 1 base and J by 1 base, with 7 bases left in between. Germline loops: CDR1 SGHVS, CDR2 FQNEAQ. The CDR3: CASSLVPGNTEAFF. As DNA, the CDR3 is TGTGCCAGCAGCTTAGTCCCGGGGAACACTGAAGCTTTCTTT.

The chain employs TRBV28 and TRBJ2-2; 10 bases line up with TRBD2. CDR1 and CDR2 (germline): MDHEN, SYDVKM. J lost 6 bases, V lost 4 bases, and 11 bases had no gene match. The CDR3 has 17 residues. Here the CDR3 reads CASSSPLPSGSSGELFF. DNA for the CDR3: TGTGCCAGCAGTTCCCCCTTGCCTAGCGGGAGTTCCGGGGAGCTGTTTTTT.

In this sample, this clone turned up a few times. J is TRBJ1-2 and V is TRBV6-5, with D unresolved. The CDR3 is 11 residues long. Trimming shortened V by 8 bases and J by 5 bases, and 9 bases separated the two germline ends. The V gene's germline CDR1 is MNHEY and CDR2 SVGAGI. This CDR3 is CASGDGYGYTF. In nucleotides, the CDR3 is TGTGCCAGCGGAGACGGATATGGCTACACCTTC.

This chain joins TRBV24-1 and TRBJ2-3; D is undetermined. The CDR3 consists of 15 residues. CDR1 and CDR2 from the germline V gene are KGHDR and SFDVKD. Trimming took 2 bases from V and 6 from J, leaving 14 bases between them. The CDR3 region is CATSDSPGGRDTQYF. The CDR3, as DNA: TGTGCCACCAGTGATTCCCCCGGCGGTCGCGATACGCAGTATTTT.

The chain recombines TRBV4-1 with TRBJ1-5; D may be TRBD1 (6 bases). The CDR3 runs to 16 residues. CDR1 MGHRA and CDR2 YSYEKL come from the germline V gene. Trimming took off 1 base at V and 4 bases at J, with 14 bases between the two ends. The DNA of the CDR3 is TGCGCCAGCAGCCAAGTGGCCCCAAGGGGGAATCAGCCCCAGCATTTT. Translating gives CASSQVAPRGNQPQHF.

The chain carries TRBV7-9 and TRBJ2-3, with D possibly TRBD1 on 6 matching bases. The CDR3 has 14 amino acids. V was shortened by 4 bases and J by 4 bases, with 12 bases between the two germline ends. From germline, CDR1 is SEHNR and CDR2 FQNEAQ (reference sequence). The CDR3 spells CASSSHRAPDTQYF. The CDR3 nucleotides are TGTGCCAGCAGCTCTCACAGGGCCCCAGATACGCAGTATTTT. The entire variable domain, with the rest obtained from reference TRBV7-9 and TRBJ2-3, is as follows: DTGVSQNPRHKITKRGQNVTFRCDPISEHNRLYWYRQTLGQGPEFLTYFQNEAQLEKSRLLSDRFSAERPKGSFSTLEIQRTEQGDSAMYLCASSSHRAPDTQYFGPGTRLTVL.

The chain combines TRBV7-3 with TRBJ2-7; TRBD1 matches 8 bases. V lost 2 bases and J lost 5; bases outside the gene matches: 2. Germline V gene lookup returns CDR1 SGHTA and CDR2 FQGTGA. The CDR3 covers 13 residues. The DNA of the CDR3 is TGTGCCAGCAGCTTAGGCAGGGGGCACGAGCAGTACTTC. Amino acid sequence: CASSLGRGHEQYF.

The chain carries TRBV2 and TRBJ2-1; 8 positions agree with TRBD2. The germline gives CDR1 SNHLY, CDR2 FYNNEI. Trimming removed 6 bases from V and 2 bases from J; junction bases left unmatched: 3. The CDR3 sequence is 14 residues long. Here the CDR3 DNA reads TGTGCCAGCAGACCGGGACTAGCCTACAATGAGCAGTTCTTC. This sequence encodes CASRPGLAYNEQFF.

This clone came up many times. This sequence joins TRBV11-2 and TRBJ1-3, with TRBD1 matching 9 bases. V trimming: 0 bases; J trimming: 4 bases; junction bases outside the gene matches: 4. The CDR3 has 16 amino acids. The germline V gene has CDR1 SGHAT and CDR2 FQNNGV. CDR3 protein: CASSLDKDRGGNTIYF. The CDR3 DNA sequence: TGTGCCAGCAGCTTAGATAAGGACAGGGGCGGAAACACCATATATTTT. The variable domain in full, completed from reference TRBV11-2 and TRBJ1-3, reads EAGVAQSPRYKIIEKRQSVAFWCNPISGHATLYWYQQILGQGPKLLIQFQNNGVVDDSQLPKDRFSAERLKGVDSTLKIQPAKLEDSAVYLCASSLDKDRGGNTIYFGEGSWLTVV.

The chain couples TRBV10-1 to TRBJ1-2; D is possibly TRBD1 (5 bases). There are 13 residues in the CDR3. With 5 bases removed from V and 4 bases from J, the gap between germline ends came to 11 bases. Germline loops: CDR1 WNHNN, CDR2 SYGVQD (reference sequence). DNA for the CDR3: TGCGCCAGCAGTCAGGGCAAAACCTATGGCTACACCTTC. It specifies CASSQGKTYGYTF.

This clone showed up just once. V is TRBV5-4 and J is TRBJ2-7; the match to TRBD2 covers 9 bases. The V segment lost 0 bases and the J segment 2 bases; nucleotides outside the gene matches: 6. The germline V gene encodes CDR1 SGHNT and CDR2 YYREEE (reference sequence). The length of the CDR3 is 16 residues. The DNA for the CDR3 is TGTGCCAGCAGCTTGGCCTGGCGGGGGGGTACCTACGAGCAGTACTTC. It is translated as CASSLAWRGGTYEQYF.

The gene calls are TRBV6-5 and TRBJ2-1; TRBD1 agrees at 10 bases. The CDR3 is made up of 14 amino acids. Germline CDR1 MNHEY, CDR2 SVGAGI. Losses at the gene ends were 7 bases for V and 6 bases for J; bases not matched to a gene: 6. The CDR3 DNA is TGTGCCAGCACCCGACAGGGGGCGGGCAATGAGCAGTTCTTC. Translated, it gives CASTRQGAGNEQFF.

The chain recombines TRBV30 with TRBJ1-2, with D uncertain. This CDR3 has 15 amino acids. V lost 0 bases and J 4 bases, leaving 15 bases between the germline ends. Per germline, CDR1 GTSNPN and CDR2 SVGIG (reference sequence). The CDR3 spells CAWSVGRSGSYGYTF. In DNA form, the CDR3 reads TGTGCCTGGAGTGTAGGCCGGAGTGGCAGCTATGGCTACACCTTC.

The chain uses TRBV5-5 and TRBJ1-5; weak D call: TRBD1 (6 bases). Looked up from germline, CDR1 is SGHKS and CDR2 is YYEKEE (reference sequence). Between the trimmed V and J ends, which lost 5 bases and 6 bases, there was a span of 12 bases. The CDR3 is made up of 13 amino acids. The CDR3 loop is CASSMGASQPQHF. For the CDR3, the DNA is TGTGCCAGCAGTATGGGGGCAAGTCAGCCCCAGCATTTT.

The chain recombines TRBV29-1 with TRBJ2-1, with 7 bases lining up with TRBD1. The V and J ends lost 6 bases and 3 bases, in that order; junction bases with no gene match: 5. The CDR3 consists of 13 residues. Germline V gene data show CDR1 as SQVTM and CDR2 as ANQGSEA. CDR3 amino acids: CSVLGQVYNEQFF. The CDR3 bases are TGCAGCGTCCTAGGACAGGTCTACAATGAGCAGTTCTTC.

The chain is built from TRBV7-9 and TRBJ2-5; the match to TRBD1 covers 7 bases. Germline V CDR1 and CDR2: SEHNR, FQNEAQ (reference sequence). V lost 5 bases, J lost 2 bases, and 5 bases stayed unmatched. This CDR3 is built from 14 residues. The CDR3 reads CASSSYRGQETQYF. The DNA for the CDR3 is TGTGCCAGCAGCAGTTACAGGGGACAAGAGACCCAGTACTTC. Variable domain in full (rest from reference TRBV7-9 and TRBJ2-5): DTGVSQNPRHKITKRGQNVTFRCDPISEHNRLYWYRQTLGQGPEFLTYFQNEAQLEKSRLLSDRFSAERPKGSFSTLEIQRTEQGDSAMYLCASSSYRGQETQYFGPGTRLLVL.

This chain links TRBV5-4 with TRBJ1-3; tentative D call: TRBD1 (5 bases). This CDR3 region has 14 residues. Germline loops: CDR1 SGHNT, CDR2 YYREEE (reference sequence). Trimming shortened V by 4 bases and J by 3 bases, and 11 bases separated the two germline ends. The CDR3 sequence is CASSLTGSGNTIYF. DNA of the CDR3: TGTGCCAGCAGCCTTACAGGTAGTGGAAACACCATATATTTT.